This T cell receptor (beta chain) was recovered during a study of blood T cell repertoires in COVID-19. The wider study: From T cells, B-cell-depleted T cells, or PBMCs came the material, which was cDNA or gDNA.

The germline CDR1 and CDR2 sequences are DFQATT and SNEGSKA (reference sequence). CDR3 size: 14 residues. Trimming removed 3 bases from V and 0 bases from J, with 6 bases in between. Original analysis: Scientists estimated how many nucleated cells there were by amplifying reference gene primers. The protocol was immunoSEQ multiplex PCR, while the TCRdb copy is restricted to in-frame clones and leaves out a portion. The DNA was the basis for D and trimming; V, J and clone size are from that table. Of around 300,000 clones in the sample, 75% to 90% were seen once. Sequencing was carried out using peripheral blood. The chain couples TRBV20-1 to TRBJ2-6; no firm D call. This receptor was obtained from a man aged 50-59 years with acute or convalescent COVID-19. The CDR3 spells CSASPGSGANVLTF. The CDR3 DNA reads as TGCAGTGCTAGTCCGGGCTCTGGGGCCAACGTCCTGACTTTC.